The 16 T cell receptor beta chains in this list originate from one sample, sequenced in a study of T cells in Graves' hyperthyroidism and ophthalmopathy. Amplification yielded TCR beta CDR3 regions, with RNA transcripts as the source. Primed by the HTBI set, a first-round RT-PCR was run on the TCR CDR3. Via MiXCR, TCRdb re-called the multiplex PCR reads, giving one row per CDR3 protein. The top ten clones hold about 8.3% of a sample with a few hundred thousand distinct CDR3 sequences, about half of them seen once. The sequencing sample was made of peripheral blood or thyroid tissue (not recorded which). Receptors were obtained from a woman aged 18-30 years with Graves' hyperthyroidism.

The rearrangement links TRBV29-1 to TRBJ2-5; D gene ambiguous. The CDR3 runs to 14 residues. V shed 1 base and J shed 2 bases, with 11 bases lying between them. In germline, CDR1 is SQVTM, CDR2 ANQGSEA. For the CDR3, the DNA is TGCAGCGTTGAAGTCGGCCCTCCTCAAGAGACCCAGTACTTC. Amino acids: CSVEVGPPQETQYF. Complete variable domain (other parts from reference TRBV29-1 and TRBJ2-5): SAVISQKPSRDICQRGTSLTIQCQVDSQVTMMFWYRQQPGQSLTLIATANQGSEATYESGFVIDKFPISRPNLTFSTLTVSNMSPEDSSIYLCSVEVGPPQETQYFGPGTRLLVL.

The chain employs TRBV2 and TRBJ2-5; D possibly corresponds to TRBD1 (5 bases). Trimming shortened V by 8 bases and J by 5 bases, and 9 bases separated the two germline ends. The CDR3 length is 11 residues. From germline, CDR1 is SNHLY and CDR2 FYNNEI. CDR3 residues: CASETGETQYF. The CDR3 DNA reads TGTGCCAGCGAAACAGGCGAGACCCAGTACTTC.

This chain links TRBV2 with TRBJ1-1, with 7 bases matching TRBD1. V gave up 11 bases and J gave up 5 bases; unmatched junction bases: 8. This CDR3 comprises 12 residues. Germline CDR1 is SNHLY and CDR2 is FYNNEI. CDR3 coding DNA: TGTGCCCTCAGGGGGTTCGGGACTGAAGCTTTCTTT. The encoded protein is CALRGFGTEAFF.

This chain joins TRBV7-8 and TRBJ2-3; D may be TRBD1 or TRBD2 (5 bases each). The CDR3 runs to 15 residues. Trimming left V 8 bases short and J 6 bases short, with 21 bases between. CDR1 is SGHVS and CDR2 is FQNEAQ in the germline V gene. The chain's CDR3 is CASRGWGSPGDTQYF. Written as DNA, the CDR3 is TGTGCCAGCCGAGGGTGGGGCAGCCCAGGGGATACGCAGTATTTT.

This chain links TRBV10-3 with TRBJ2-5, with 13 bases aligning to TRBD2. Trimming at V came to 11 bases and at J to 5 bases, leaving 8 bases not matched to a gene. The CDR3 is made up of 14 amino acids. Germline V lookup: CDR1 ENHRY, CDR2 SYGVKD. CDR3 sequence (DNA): TGTGCCTCGCAGGGACTAGCGGGAACGGAGACCCAGTACTTC. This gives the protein CASQGLAGTETQYF.

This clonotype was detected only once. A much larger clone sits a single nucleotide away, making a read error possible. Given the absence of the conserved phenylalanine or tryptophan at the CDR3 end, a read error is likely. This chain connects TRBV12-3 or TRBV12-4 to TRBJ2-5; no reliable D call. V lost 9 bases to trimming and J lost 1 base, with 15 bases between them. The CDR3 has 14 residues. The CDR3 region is CASRAGRIQETQYL. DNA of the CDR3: TGTGCCAGTAGGGCCGGACGGATCCAAGAGACCCAGTACCTC.

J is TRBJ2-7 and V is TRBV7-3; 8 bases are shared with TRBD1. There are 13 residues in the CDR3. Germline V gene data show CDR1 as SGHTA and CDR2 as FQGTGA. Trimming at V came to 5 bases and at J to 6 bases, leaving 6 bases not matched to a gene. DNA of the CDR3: TGTGCCAGCAGCGATGGACAGGGCTTCGAGCAGTACTTC. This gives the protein CASSDGQGFEQYF.

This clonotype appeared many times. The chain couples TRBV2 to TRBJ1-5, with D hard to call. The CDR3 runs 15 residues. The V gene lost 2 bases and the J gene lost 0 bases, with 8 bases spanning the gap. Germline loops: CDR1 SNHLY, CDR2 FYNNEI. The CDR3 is CASSELGYSNQPQHF. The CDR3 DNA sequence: TGTGCCAGCAGTGAACTGGGTTATAGCAATCAGCCCCAGCATTTT. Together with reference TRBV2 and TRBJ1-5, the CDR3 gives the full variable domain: EPEVTQTPSHQVTQMGQEVILRCVPISNHLYFYWYRQILGQKVEFLVSFYNNEISEKSEIFDDQFSVERPDGSNFTLKIRSTKLEDSAMYFCASSELGYSNQPQHFGDGTRLSIL.

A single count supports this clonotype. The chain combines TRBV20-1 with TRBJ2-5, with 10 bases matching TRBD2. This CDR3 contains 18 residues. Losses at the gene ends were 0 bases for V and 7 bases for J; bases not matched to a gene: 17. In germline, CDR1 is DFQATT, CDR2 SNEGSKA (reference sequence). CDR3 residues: CSAREDLAGEWGRVTQYF. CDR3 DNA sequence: TGCAGTGCTAGAGAGGACCTAGCGGGAGAGTGGGGGAGGGTGACCCAGTACTTC.

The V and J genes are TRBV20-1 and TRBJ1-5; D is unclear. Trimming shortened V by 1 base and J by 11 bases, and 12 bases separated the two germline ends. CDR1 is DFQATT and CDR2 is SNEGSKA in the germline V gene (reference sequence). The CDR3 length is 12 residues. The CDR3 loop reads CSARGPFGTQHF. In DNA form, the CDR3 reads TGCAGTGCTAGAGGGCCCTTCGGGACCCAGCATTTT.

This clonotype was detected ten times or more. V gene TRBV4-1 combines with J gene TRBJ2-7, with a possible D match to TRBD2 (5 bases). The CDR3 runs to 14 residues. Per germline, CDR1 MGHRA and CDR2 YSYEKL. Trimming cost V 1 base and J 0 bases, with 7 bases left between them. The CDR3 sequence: CASSQAGISYEQYF. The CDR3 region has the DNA TGCGCCAGCAGCCAAGCGGGAATCTCCTACGAGCAGTACTTC.

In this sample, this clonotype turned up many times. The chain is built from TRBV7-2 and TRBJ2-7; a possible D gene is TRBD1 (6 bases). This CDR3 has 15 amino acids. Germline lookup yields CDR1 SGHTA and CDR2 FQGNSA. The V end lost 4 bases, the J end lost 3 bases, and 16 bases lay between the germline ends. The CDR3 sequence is CASSSHHMDSYEQYF. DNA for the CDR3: TGTGCCAGCAGCTCCCACCACATGGACAGCTACGAGCAGTACTTC.

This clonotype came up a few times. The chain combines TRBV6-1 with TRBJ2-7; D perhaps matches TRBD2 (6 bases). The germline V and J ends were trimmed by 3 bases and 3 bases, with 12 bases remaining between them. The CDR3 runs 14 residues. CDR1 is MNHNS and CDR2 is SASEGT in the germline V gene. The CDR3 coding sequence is TGTGCCAGCAGTGACCACCGGGACTTCTACGAGCAGTACTTC. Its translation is CASSDHRDFYEQYF.

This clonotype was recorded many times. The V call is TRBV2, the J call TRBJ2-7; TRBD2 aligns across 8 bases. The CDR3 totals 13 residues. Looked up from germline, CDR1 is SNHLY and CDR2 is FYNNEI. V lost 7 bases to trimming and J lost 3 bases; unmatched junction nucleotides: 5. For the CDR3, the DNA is TGTGCCAGCATAGAACGGGAGGGCTACGAGCAGTACTTC. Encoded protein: CASIEREGYEQYF.

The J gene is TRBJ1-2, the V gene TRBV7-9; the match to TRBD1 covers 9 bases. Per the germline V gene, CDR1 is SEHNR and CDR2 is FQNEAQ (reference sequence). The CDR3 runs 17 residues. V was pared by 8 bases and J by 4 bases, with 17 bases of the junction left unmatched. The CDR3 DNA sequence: TGTGCCAGCTCACGCACAGACGCCGGGACAGGGCGCTATGGCTACACCTTC. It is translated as CASSRTDAGTGRYGYTF.

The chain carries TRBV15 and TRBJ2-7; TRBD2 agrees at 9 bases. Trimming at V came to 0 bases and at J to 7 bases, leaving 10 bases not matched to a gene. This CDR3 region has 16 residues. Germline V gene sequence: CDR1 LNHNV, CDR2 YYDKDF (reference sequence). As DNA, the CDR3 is TGTGCCACCAGCAGAGAGGCTAGCGGGATCTTCGGTGAGCAGTACTTC. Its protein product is CATSREASGIFGEQYF.